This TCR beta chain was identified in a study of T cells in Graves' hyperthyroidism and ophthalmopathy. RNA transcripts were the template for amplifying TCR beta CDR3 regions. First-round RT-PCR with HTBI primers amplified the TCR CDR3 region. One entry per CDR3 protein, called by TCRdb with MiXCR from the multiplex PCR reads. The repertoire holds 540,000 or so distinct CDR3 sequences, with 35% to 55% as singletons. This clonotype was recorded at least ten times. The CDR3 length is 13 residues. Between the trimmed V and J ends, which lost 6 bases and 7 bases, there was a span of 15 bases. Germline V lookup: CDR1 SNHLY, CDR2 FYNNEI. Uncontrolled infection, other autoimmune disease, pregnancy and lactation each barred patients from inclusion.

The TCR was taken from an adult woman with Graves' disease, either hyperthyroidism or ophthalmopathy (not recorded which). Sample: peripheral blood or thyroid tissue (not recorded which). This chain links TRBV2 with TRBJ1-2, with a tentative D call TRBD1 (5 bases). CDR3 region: CASSPVTGFGYTF. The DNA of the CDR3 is TGTGCCAGCAGCCCCGTCACAGGTTTTGGCTACACCTTC.